What follows is one TCR beta chain and its context. This specimen belongs to a study of OX40 agonist ivuxolimab in advanced cancers. The overall study: Patients received intravenous ivuxolimab every 2 weeks at 0.01 to 10 mg/kg.

V was pared by 0 bases and J by 2 bases, with 6 bases between. CDR3 length equals 13 residues. Germline CDR1 GTSNPN, CDR2 SVGIG (reference sequence). Here immunoSEQ multiplex PCR was the method, and the copy in TCRdb shows in-frame clones only, minus some. The sample includes about 98,000 clones, approximately 93% of them seen just once. This sequence joins TRBV30 and TRBJ2-3; D uncertain. The sample in question was CD4+ or CD8+ T cells sorted from blood, obtained in a trial of the OX40 agonist ivuxolimab. This TCR was sampled from an adult with an advanced solid tumor such as melanoma, head and neck, liver or kidney cancer. CDR3 DNA sequence: TGTGCCTGGAGTGTACGTCACACAGATACGCAGTATTTT. This gives the protein CAWSVRHTDTQYF.